This is a list of T cell receptor beta chains from one sample in a study of CD8 T cells in ankylosing spondylitis. TCRdb processed the 5' RACE reads anew with MiXCR; each CDR3 protein has one entry. The repertoire holds around 770,000 distinct CDR3 sequences, over 15% seen once, with 15% to 20% in the top ten. Sequenced material: blood, either unsorted or a sorted T cell fraction (not recorded which). These receptors were obtained from a male donor with ankylosing spondylitis. CDR3s include the opening cysteine and the closing phenylalanine or tryptophan. A D gene is named only where the DNA matches it firmly. Clone size is given for some rows only: seen once, a few or many times, or a class if the clone is expanded.

size | D | J | V | CDR3 | DNA
few | . | TRBJ2-1 | TRBV9 | CASSDDTFSANEQFF | TGTGCCAGCAGTGACGACACCTTCAGTGCCAATGAGCAGTTCTTC
. | . | TRBJ2-4 | TRBV5-6 | CASSLGSSGVPKNIQYF | TGTGCCAGCAGCTTGGGCTCATCGGGGGTTCCCAAAAACATTCAGTACTTC
. | . | TRBJ2-1 | TRBV7-9 | CASSPAGSEQFF | TGTGCCAGCAGCCCGGCAGGGAGTGAGCAGTTCTTC
. | TRBD1 | TRBJ1-5 | TRBV12-3/TRBV12-4 | CASSPTGGDQPQHF | TGTGCCAGCAGCCCGACAGGGGGGGATCAGCCCCAGCATTTT
. | . | TRBJ1-1 | TRBV5-6 | CASSLLIHTEAFF | TGTGCCAGCAGCTTGTTGATCCACACTGAAGCTTTCTTT
. | TRBD2 | TRBJ2-1 | TRBV29-1 | CSVQPPSGSTNEQFF | TGCAGCGTCCAACCCCCTAGCGGGAGTACGAATGAGCAGTTCTTC
. | . | TRBJ2-3 | TRBV29-1 | CSVRDNTDTQYF | TGCAGCGTTCGGGACAACACAGATACGCAGTATTTT
. | . | TRBJ1-3 | TRBV7-2 | CASSAGVAENTIYF | TGTGCCAGCAGCGCCGGGGTAGCTGAAAACACCATATATTTT
. | TRBD1 | TRBJ1-1 | TRBV7-9 | CASSPSQGALTEAFF | TGTGCCAGCAGCCCCAGCCAGGGGGCACTCACTGAAGCTTTCTTT
. | TRBD1 | TRBJ1-6 | TRBV7-8 | CASSPNRDRLSPLHF | TGTGCCAGCAGCCCAAATAGGGACAGGTTATCACCCCTCCACTTT
. | TRBD1 | TRBJ2-2 | TRBV11-2 | CASRLNSATGTGAPGELFF | TGTGCCAGCAGACTCAATTCTGCCACCGGGACAGGGGCCCCCGGGGAGCTGTTTTTT
. | . | TRBJ2-3 | TRBV28 | CASSSGGIADTQYF | TGTGCCAGCAGTTCCGGCGGGATCGCAGATACGCAGTATTTT
few | TRBD1 | TRBJ2-7 | TRBV2 | CASRNRGPHEQYF | TGTGCCAGCAGGAACAGGGGGCCCCACGAGCAGTACTTC
. | . | TRBJ1-2 | TRBV14 | CASSQVSGPFNGYTF | TGTGCCAGCAGCCAAGTCTCGGGGCCTTTTAATGGCTACACCTTC
many | TRBD1 | TRBJ2-7 | TRBV12-3/TRBV12-4 | CASRSRDSYEQYF | TGTGCCAGCAGATCCCGGGACAGCTACGAGCAGTACTTC
. | TRBD2 | TRBJ2-3 | TRBV6-5 | CASSYYSGLAGPDTQYF | TGTGCCAGCAGTTATTACTCGGGACTAGCGGGCCCAGATACGCAGTATTTT
. | TRBD2 | TRBJ2-3 | TRBV4-1 | CASSQPTSGRTDTQYF | TGCGCCAGCAGCCAACCCACTAGCGGGAGGACAGATACGCAGTATTTT
. | . | TRBJ2-2 | TRBV28 | CASGGPGINTGELFF | TGTGCCAGTGGAGGGCCGGGGATTAACACCGGGGAGCTGTTTTTT
few | TRBD2 | TRBJ2-7 | TRBV20-1 | CSAPLGLAGAEQYF | TGCAGTGCCCCCCTCGGACTAGCGGGAGCCGAGCAGTACTTC
. | . | TRBJ1-2 | TRBV7-8 | CASSFIGQEYGYTF | TGTGCCAGCAGCTTCATTGGTCAGGAGTATGGCTACACCTTC
. | TRBD1 | TRBJ1-1 | TRBV12-3/TRBV12-4 | CASSLGPGQGNTEAFF | TGTGCCAGCAGTTTAGGACCGGGACAGGGAAACACTGAAGCTTTCTTT
few | . | TRBJ1-4 | TRBV4-3 | CASSRLTDPNEKLFF | TGCGCCAGCAGCCGACTGACGGATCCTAATGAAAAACTGTTTTTT
few | . | TRBJ2-7 | TRBV11-2 | CASSLVADVWDEQYF | TGTGCCAGCAGCTTAGTAGCGGATGTTTGGGACGAGCAGTACTTC
few | . | TRBJ2-4 | TRBV5-1 | CASSLKGTSDIQYF | TGCGCCAGCAGCTTGAAGGGAACATCAGACATTCAGTACTTC